The next 16 T cell receptor beta chains were all read from a single sample in a study of PD-L1 blockade in urothelial cancer. The table came from immunoSEQ multiplex PCR; TCRdb's copy has only in-frame clones and leaves some out. The sample includes roughly 76,000 clones, approximately 90% of them seen just once. Time point of the sample: peripheral blood 6 weeks after treatment start. Sequenced here: PBMCs, sampled around atezolizumab (anti-PD-L1) treatment. The receptor set was obtained from a woman older than 75 with urothelial cancer.

This clone was seen once. This chain joins TRBV7-2 and TRBJ1-2, with 9 bases that match TRBD1. Germline CDR1 reads SGHTA; CDR2 reads FQGNSA. V lost 1 base and J lost 1; bases outside the gene matches: 4. The CDR3 length is 16 residues. In nucleotides, the CDR3 is TGTGCCAGCAGCTTAGGTGGGACAGGGTATAACTATGGCTACACCTTC. Its protein product is CASSLGGTGYNYGYTF.

The V gene is TRBV10-1, the J gene TRBJ2-7; TRBD2 agrees at 7 bases. CDR1 is WNHNN, CDR2 SYGVQD, per germline (reference sequence). Trimming cost V 4 bases and J 5 bases; bases outside gene matches: 5. This CDR3 spans 13 amino acids. The CDR3 is CASSGTRSNEQYF. The CDR3 region has the DNA TGCGCCAGCAGTGGGACTAGGTCGAACGAGCAGTACTTC.

CDR3 residues: CASIISGSYNEQFF. The CDR3 DNA follows: TGTGCCAGCATCATTAGCGGGAGTTACAATGAGCAGTTCTTC. The rearrangement uses TRBV2 and TRBJ2-1, with 9 bases fitting TRBD2. This CDR3 contains 14 residues. J lost 4 bases, V lost 7 bases, and 5 bases had no gene match. Germline CDR1 SNHLY, CDR2 FYNNEI.

This chain links TRBV7-2 with TRBJ1-2; the D gene is possibly TRBD1 (5 bases). In germline, CDR1 is SGHTA, CDR2 FQGNSA. Trimming removed 2 bases from V and 6 bases from J, with 16 bases in between. CDR3 length: 15 residues. Here the CDR3 reads CASSLQAGKMDGYTF. For the CDR3, the DNA is TGTGCCAGCAGCTTACAAGCAGGGAAAATGGATGGCTACACCTTC. Full variable domain (outside the CDR3, taken from reference TRBV7-2 and TRBJ1-2): GAGVSQSPSNKVTEKGKDVELRCDPISGHTALYWYRQSLGQGLEFLIYFQGNSAPDKSGLPSDRFSAERTGGSVSTLTIQRTQQEDSAVYLCASSLQAGKMDGYTFGSGTRLTVV.

This chain connects TRBV28 to TRBJ2-7; the D is unclear. The germline V gene encodes CDR1 MDHEN and CDR2 SYDVKM. CDR3 length equals 15 residues. V was pared by 2 bases and J by 2 bases, with 13 bases between. The CDR3 DNA sequence: TGTGCCAGCAGTTTAAGTTCGGGTACCCCCTACGAGCAGTACTTC. Translated: CASSLSSGTPYEQYF. The full variable domain, its missing parts supplied by reference TRBV28 and TRBJ2-7, is DVKVTQSSRYLVKRTGEKVFLECVQDMDHENMFWYRQDPGLGLRLIYFSYDVKMKEKGDIPEGYSVSREKKERFSLILESASTNQTSMYLCASSLSSGTPYEQYFGPGTRLTVT.

V and J are TRBV19 and TRBJ2-3; 10 nucleotides align to TRBD2. This CDR3 contains 15 residues. Germline V CDR1 and CDR2: LNHDA, SQIVND (reference sequence). Trimming at V came to 6 bases and at J to 2 bases, leaving 5 bases not matched to a gene. The CDR3 loop is CASSQGTSATDTQYF. The DNA of the CDR3 is TGTGCCAGTAGCCAGGGGACTAGCGCCACAGATACGCAGTATTTT.

This clone has a handful of counts. The rearrangement links TRBV5-1 to TRBJ2-3; TRBD2 matches 8 bases. CDR3 size: 15 residues. CDR1 is SGHRS, CDR2 YFSETQ, per germline. V lost 4 bases and J lost 4; bases outside the gene matches: 8. CDR3 region: CASSQEGREADTQYF. In DNA, the CDR3 is TGCGCCAGCAGCCAGGAGGGGCGGGAGGCAGATACGCAGTATTTT.

This chain links TRBV28 with TRBJ1-1, with D perhaps TRBD1 (6 bases). This CDR3 comprises 13 residues. V was clipped by 8 bases and J by 1 base, with 11 bases between them. Germline V gives CDR1 MDHEN, CDR2 SYDVKM. The CDR3 reads CASQGHANTEAFF. The CDR3 nucleotides read TGTGCCAGCCAGGGACACGCGAACACTGAAGCTTTCTTT.

The J gene is TRBJ2-5, the V gene TRBV6-5, with a tentative D call TRBD2 (7 bases). The CDR3 consists of 14 residues. V was trimmed by 5 bases and J by 5 bases, leaving 15 bases between them. Germline V CDR1 and CDR2: MNHEY, SVGAGI. The CDR3 DNA follows: TGTGCCAGCAGTAGCGCGGGGGCCGGGGAGACCCAGTACTTC. Translating it yields CASSSAGAGETQYF.

This chain uses TRBV27 with TRBJ2-7, with 7 bases identical to TRBD1. CDR3 length equals 13 residues. The J segment lost 1 base and the V segment lost 5 bases, leaving 2 bases of the junction unmatched. Germline V gene data show CDR1 as MNHEY and CDR2 as SMNVEV (reference sequence). This CDR3 is CASSPDRSYEQYF. Here the CDR3 DNA reads TGTGCCAGCAGTCCGGACAGGTCCTACGAGCAGTACTTC.

There are a few counts of this clone. V gene TRBV21-1 combines with J gene TRBJ2-2; TRBD2 reflects the table's D call only, with no check against the DNA. TRBV21-1 is annotated as a pseudogene. The length of the CDR3 is 14 residues. The CDR3 DNA sequence: TGTGCCAGCAGCAGCGGGTGTCCCGCCGGGGAGCTGTTTTTT. Its protein is CASSSGCPAGELFF.

The chain links TRBV27 to TRBJ2-7; 7 nucleotides line up with TRBD2. J was trimmed by 3 bases and V by 2 bases; bases with no gene match: 7. Per germline, CDR1 MNHEY and CDR2 SMNVEV (reference sequence). The CDR3 contains 15 residues. In DNA form, the CDR3 reads TGTGCCAGCAGTTTAACTAGCGTTTATAGCTACGAGCAGTACTTC. Its translation: CASSLTSVYSYEQYF.

The J gene is TRBJ1-1, the V gene TRBV6-6; TRBD1 aligns across 8 bases. Trimming at V came to 5 bases and at J to 6 bases, leaving 8 bases not matched to a gene. The CDR3 is made up of 14 amino acids. The germline V gene has CDR1 MNHNY and CDR2 SVGAGI (reference sequence). The chain's CDR3 is CASSTQGATAEAFF. In DNA, the CDR3 is TGTGCCAGCAGTACCCAGGGGGCGACCGCTGAAGCTTTCTTT.

The genes are TRBV9 and TRBJ1-6, with 11 bases aligning to TRBD1. From germline, CDR1 is SGDLS and CDR2 YYNGEE. The length of the CDR3 is 15 residues. The V segment lost 5 bases and the J segment 7 bases; nucleotides outside the gene matches: 5. Here the CDR3 reads CASRRTGGENSPLHF. The CDR3 nucleotides read TGTGCCAGCAGACGGACAGGGGGCGAAAATTCACCCCTCCACTTT.

CDR3 DNA sequence: TGTGCCATTCTTAAGACTAGCGAGAGCGGGGAGCTGTTTTTT. Protein: CAILKTSESGELFF. The chain recombines TRBV10-3 with TRBJ2-2; 8 bases map to TRBD2. The CDR3 loop spans 14 amino acids. Germline V gene data show CDR1 as ENHRY and CDR2 as SYGVKD. J gave up 7 bases and V 9 bases, and 10 bases lay outside the gene matches.

This chain uses TRBV19 with TRBJ2-2; 9 bases agree with TRBD2. Germline CDR1 LNHDA, CDR2 SQIVND (reference sequence). Trimming removed 3 bases from V and 2 bases from J; junction bases left unmatched: 1. The CDR3 covers 15 residues. The CDR3 sequence is CASSMLAGNTGELFF. For the CDR3, the DNA is TGTGCCAGTAGTATGCTAGCGGGAAACACCGGGGAGCTGTTTTTT.